This T cell receptor beta chain was captured in a study of cytomegalovirus exposure and HLA in healthy donors. About this clone itself: Its antigen is undetermined.

The PCR contained 60 Vbeta and 13 Jbeta primers. The method was immunoSEQ multiplex PCR; TCRdb's version includes in-frame clones alone and lacks a portion of them. The table has nearly 70,000 clones, about 73% seen once. General study points: Later findings reportedly placed an Asian-associated ancestry cluster below the 666-donor mean for N-insertions. It was about 150 TCR beta chains that were listed as cytomegalovirus-associated.

Trimming at V came to 7 bases and at J to 7 bases, leaving 8 bases not matched to a gene. The CDR3 runs 15 residues. Germline values: CDR1 SNHLY, CDR2 FYNNEI. Donors consisted of healthy bone marrow donors. The sequence was collected from a woman aged 55-70 years in good health and CMV-seropositive. Specimen: PBMCs. The V gene is TRBV2, the J gene TRBJ1-5; 12 nucleotides line up with TRBD1. The CDR3 bases are TGTGCCAGCAATTCCGGGACAGGGGGCGGACAGCCCCAGCATTTT. Protein product: CASNSGTGGGQPQHF.